This T cell receptor beta chain was identified during a study of Graves' ophthalmopathy and Graves' hyperthyroidism. Using RNA transcripts, the TCR beta CDR3 regions were amplified. The library came from an HTBI-primed first-round RT-PCR and a second-round multiplex PCR. MiXCR, run by TCRdb on the multiplex PCR reads, gives a single entry per CDR3 protein. This table has more than 550,000 distinct CDR3 sequences, about 41% appearing once. This clonotype was seen only a few times. Its antigen is undetermined. V shed 1 base and J shed 4 bases, with 5 bases lying between them. The V gene's germline CDR1 is SGHVS and CDR2 FNYEAQ. CDR3 length: 13 amino acids. For donors with ophthalmopathy, the disease showed moderate-to-severe activity, reached CAS ≥3 and NOSPECS ≥4, and had lasted under 3 months. Uncontrolled infections, pregnancy, lactation or other autoimmune diseases led to patient exclusion. The PBMCs had their origin in 10 ml of fresh peripheral blood.

Broader study findings: Clonotypes were expanded in thyroid at above 0.001 frequency, and most also appeared in blood.

The gene calls are TRBV7-6 and TRBJ1-3, with D unclear. This TCR came from an adult man with Graves' ophthalmopathy. What was sequenced was peripheral blood. CDR3 sequence (DNA): TGTGCCAGCAGCTTAGGATACGGAAACACCATATATTTT. It is translated as CASSLGYGNTIYF. The full variable domain, its missing parts supplied by reference TRBV7-6 and TRBJ1-3, is GAGVSQSPRYKVTKRGQDVALRCDPISGHVSLYWYRQALGQGPEFLTYFNYEAQQDKSGLPNDRFSAERPEGSISTLTIQRTEQRDSAMYRCASSLGYGNTIYFGEGSWLTVV.